A single sample gave rise to the 20 T cell receptor beta chains below, sequenced in a study of blood T cells in healthy people across ages. Together with a sample-barcoded 5' primer, a J-beta primer mix was included in a second PCR lasting roughly 6 to 12 cycles. From the 5' RACE reads, TCRdb called clonotypes with MiXCR, one entry per CDR3 protein. This table has approximately 690,000 distinct CDR3 sequences, 45% to 65% appearing once. The sample was blood. These TCRs come from a man aged 55 to 69 in good health.

The chain employs TRBV7-2 and TRBJ2-3; D might be TRBD1 or TRBD2, each matching 6 bases. Trimming took off 8 bases at V and 3 bases at J, with 15 bases between the two ends. Germline V lookup: CDR1 SGHTA, CDR2 FQGNSA. CDR3 size: 14 residues. CDR3 in DNA: TGTGCCAGCCAAACGCAGGGGAGGACAGATACGCAGTATTTT. Protein sequence: CASQTQGRTDTQYF.

This clonotype was seen a few times. V and J are TRBV29-1 and TRBJ2-6, with 12 bases matching TRBD1. Germline values: CDR1 SQVTM, CDR2 ANQGSEA. J lost 2 bases, V lost 4 bases, and 3 bases had no gene match. This CDR3 has 16 amino acids. CDR3 nucleotides: TGCAGCGTTGCTGGGACAGGGGGCGCTGGGGCCAACGTCCTGACTTTC. Amino acid sequence: CSVAGTGGAGANVLTF.

The chain has TRBV4-1 and TRBJ2-7; 9 positions agree with TRBD2. Germline-derived CDR1 and CDR2 are MGHRA and YSYEKL. The CDR3 covers 17 residues. V was clipped by 2 bases and J by 2 bases; unmatched bases: 10. CDR3 loop: CASSQRGRGGAAYEQYF. The DNA of the CDR3 is TGCGCCAGCAGCCAAAGGGGCCGCGGGGGGGCCGCCTACGAGCAGTACTTC.

The chain couples TRBV5-5 to TRBJ2-7; D may be TRBD2 (6 bases). The CDR3 runs to 14 residues. Per the germline V gene, CDR1 is SGHKS and CDR2 is YYEKEE (reference sequence). Trimming left V 4 bases short and J 2 bases short, with 13 bases between. The CDR3 here is CASSRGTPPYEQYF. CDR3 coding DNA: TGTGCCAGCAGCCGGGGGACTCCCCCCTACGAGCAGTACTTC.

This rearrangement joins TRBV29-1 to TRBJ2-5; D not certain. CDR3 length: 13 amino acids. Per the germline V gene, CDR1 is SQVTM and CDR2 is ANQGSEA. Trimming shortened V by 0 bases and J by 5 bases, and 10 bases separated the two germline ends. The CDR3 sequence: CSVEDLRAETQYF. CDR3 in DNA: TGCAGCGTTGAAGACCTCCGGGCGGAGACCCAGTACTTC.

This clonotype was seen a handful of times. The CDR3 protein is CASSPRGGYQPQHF. CDR3 in DNA: TGTGCCAGCAGCCCACGGGGAGGGTATCAGCCCCAGCATTTT. This chain uses TRBV7-2 with TRBJ1-5, with D hard to call. Trimming took 5 bases from V and 5 from J, leaving 13 bases between them. CDR1 and CDR2 from the germline V gene are SGHTA and FQGNSA. This CDR3 contains 14 residues.

This chain connects TRBV6-5 to TRBJ1-4; D gene uncertain. Germline loops: CDR1 MNHEY, CDR2 SVGAGI. Deletions cut 10 bases from V and 8 bases from J, with 14 bases between. The CDR3 is 12 amino acids. CDR3 region: CATGSRGEKLFF. Here the CDR3 DNA reads TGTGCCACCGGGAGTCGTGGCGAAAAACTGTTTTTT.

This clonotype has more than one count but fewer than ten. This sequence joins TRBV4-1 and TRBJ2-7; D is tentatively TRBD1 or TRBD2 (5 bases each). Looked up from germline, CDR1 is MGHRA and CDR2 is YSYEKL. This CDR3 has 15 amino acids. Trimming removed 1 base at V and 2 bases at J, with 12 bases between. In DNA form, the CDR3 reads TGCGCCAGCAGCCAAGGACTACAGGCCCCCTACGAGCAGTACTTC. Protein: CASSQGLQAPYEQYF.

The chain is built from TRBV29-1 and TRBJ1-2; 9 bases line up with TRBD1. In germline, CDR1 is SQVTM, CDR2 ANQGSEA. V trimming: 0 bases; J trimming: 5 bases; junction bases outside the gene matches: 7. The CDR3 has 15 amino acids. Here the CDR3 reads CSVEDGRDRDYGYTF. In DNA form, the CDR3 reads TGCAGCGTTGAAGATGGCCGGGACAGGGATTATGGCTACACCTTC.

V gene TRBV25-1 combines with J gene TRBJ2-1, with D perhaps TRBD1 (5 bases). The germline CDR1 and CDR2 sequences are MGHDK and SYGVNS. This CDR3 spans 14 amino acids. Trimming removed 8 bases from V and 6 bases from J, with 17 bases in between. The CDR3 spells CASDKDTSGNEQFF. CDR3 nucleotide sequence: TGTGCCAGCGACAAGGACACCTCGGGCAATGAGCAGTTCTTC.

This clonotype turned up a few times. V is TRBV2 and J is TRBJ2-5, with a weak D call TRBD1 (6 bases). The germline V gene has CDR1 SNHLY and CDR2 FYNNEI. V was shortened by 2 bases and J by 7 bases, with 17 bases between the two germline ends. This CDR3 has 15 residues. CDR3 nucleotide sequence: TGTGCCAGCAGTGAAACGAACAGGGTCCGTACGACCCAGTACTTC. Translation gives CASSETNRVRTTQYF.

The J gene is TRBJ2-4, the V gene TRBV2; a weak D match, TRBD2 (5 bases). This CDR3 region has 19 residues. Germline CDR1 SNHLY, CDR2 FYNNEI. Trimming pared 6 bases from V and 0 bases from J, leaving 24 bases between. DNA for the CDR3: TGTGCCAGCAGCCCCGAGGGCCAGCGCCCAAAGCTAGCCAAAAACATTCAGTACTTC. This sequence encodes CASSPEGQRPKLAKNIQYF.

This chain connects TRBV2 to TRBJ2-2; D is undetermined. Trimming left V 3 bases short and J 1 base short, with 3 bases between. Germline CDR1 reads SNHLY; CDR2 reads FYNNEI. This CDR3 region has 13 residues. The CDR3 region is CASSEWNTGELFF. CDR3 nucleotide sequence: TGTGCCAGCAGTGAGTGGAACACCGGGGAGCTGTTTTTT.

This clonotype has ten or more counts. This chain connects TRBV6-5 to TRBJ1-2, with a tentative D call TRBD1 (6 bases). The CDR3 runs 12 residues. Germline V gives CDR1 MNHEY, CDR2 SVGAGI. The V and J ends lost 6 bases and 5 bases respectively, with 10 bases between them. Here the CDR3 reads CASSERGYGYTF. The CDR3 nucleotides read TGTGCCAGCAGCGAGAGGGGGTATGGCTACACCTTC.

This clonotype was detected once. The V and J genes are TRBV7-9 and TRBJ1-3; 9 bases map to TRBD1. The CDR3 loop spans 16 amino acids. From germline, CDR1 is SEHNR and CDR2 FQNEAQ (reference sequence). Trimming took 5 bases from V and 1 from J; bases not matched to a gene: 6. The CDR3 nucleotides are TGTGCCAGCAGCCACGGACAGGGGACTTCTGGAAACACCATATATTTT. Its translation is CASSHGQGTSGNTIYF.

The rearrangement joins TRBV28 to TRBJ1-6; TRBD1 aligns across 10 bases. V lost 4 bases and J lost 5; bases outside the gene matches: 5. Germline V gives CDR1 MDHEN, CDR2 SYDVKM. The CDR3 loop spans 16 amino acids. CDR3 in DNA: TGTGCCAGCAGTTCACCGACAGGGGGCAATAATTCACCCCTCCACTTT. This encodes CASSSPTGGNNSPLHF. The whole variable domain, remainder taken from reference TRBV28 and TRBJ1-6, is DVKVTQSSRYLVKRTGEKVFLECVQDMDHENMFWYRQDPGLGLRLIYFSYDVKMKEKGDIPEGYSVSREKKERFSLILESASTNQTSMYLCASSSPTGGNNSPLHFGNGTRLTVT.

This chain links TRBV7-9 with TRBJ1-5, with a weak D call TRBD1 (5 bases). Germline CDR1 SEHNR, CDR2 FQNEAQ (reference sequence). The germline V and J ends were trimmed by 1 base and 2 bases, with 12 bases remaining between them. This CDR3 has 16 residues. CDR3 sequence reads: CASSLEGQVGNQPQHF. In DNA form, the CDR3 reads TGTGCCAGCAGCTTAGAGGGGCAGGTTGGCAATCAGCCCCAGCATTTT. The complete variable domain, with remaining parts taken from reference TRBV7-9 and TRBJ1-5, reads DTGVSQNPRHKITKRGQNVTFRCDPISEHNRLYWYRQTLGQGPEFLTYFQNEAQLEKSRLLSDRFSAERPKGSFSTLEIQRTEQGDSAMYLCASSLEGQVGNQPQHFGDGTRLSIL.

The chain has TRBV5-1 and TRBJ2-7; weak D call: TRBD2 (5 bases). The end of the DNA is better explained by TRBJ2-4, so the J call may be wrong. The germline V gene has CDR1 SGHRS and CDR2 YFSETQ. The length of the CDR3 is 15 residues. CDR3 DNA sequence: TGCGCCAGCAGCTTACTTTGGGCCGCGGGAAACATTCAGTACTTC. This gives the protein CASSLLWAAGNIQYF.

The V gene is TRBV6-2 or TRBV6-3, the J gene TRBJ1-2; 11 bases are a match to TRBD1. Germline CDR1 and CDR2: MNHEY and SVGEGT. CDR3 length equals 13 residues. CDR3: CGEEGQGDRGYTF. The CDR3 DNA follows: TGTGGTGAGGAGGGACAGGGGGACCGTGGCTACACCTTC.

The genes are TRBV12-3 or TRBV12-4 and TRBJ2-1; 7 positions agree with TRBD1. This CDR3 is built from 17 residues. V shed 7 bases and J 5 bases; nucleotides not matched to a gene: 17. CDR3 coding DNA: TGTGCCAGCACCCTACGGGGACAGCCCGGAGCTCACAATGAGCAGTTCTTC. This gives the protein CASTLRGQPGAHNEQFF.